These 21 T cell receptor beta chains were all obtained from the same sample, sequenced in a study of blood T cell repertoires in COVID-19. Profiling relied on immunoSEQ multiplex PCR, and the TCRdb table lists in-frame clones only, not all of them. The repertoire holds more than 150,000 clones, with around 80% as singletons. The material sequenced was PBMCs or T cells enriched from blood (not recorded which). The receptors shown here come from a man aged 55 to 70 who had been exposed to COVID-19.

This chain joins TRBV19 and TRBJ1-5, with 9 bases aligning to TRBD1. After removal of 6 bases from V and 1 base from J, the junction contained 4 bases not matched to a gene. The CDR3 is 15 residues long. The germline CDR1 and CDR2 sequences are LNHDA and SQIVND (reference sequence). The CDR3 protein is CASSRQGGSNQPQHF. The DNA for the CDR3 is TGTGCCAGTAGCAGACAGGGGGGAAGCAATCAGCCCCAGCATTTT. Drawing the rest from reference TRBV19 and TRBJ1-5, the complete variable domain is DGGITQSPKYLFRKEGQNVTLSCEQNLNHDAMYWYRQDPGQGLRLIYYSQIVNDFQKGDIAEGYSVSREKKESFPLTVTSAQKNPTAFYLCASSRQGGSNQPQHFGDGTRLSIL.

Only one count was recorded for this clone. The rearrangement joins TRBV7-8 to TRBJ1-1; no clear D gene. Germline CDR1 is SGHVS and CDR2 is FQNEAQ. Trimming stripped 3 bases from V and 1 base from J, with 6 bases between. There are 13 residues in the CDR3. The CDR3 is CASSFRQNTEAFF. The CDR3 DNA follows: TGTGCCAGCAGCTTCAGACAGAACACTGAAGCTTTCTTT.

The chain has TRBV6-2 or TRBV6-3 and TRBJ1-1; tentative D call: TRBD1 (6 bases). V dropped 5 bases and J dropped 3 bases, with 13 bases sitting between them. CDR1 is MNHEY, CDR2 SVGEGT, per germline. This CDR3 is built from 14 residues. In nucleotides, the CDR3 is TGTGCCAGCAGTCCGTGGGGGCACCACACTGAAGCTTTCTTT. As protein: CASSPWGHHTEAFF.

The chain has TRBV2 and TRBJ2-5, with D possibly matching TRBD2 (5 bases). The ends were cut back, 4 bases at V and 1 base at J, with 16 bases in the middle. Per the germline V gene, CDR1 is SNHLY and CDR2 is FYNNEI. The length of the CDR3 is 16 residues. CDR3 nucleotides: TGTGCCAGCAGTGTTATTGGGCGTAGCGTCCAAGAGACCCAGTACTTC. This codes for CASSVIGRSVQETQYF.

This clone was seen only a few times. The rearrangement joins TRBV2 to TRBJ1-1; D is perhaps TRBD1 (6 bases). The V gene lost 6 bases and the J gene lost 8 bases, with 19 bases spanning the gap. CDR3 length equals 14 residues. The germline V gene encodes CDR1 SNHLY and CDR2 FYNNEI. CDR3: CASRDQGPTAEAFF. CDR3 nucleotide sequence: TGTGCCAGCAGGGACCAGGGGCCGACCGCAGAAGCTTTCTTT.

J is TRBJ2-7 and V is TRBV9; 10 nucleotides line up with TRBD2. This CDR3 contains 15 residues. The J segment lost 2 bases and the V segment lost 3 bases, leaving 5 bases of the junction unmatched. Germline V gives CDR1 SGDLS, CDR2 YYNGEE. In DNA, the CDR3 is TGTGCCAGCAGCGAGCGGGGGGGCTGGGCCTACGAGCAGTACTTC. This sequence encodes CASSERGGWAYEQYF.

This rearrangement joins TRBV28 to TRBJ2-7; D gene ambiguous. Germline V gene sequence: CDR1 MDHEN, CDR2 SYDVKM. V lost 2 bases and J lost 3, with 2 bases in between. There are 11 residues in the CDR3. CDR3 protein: CASSLHYEQYF. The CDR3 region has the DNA TGTGCCAGCAGTTTACACTACGAGCAGTACTTC.

The chain's CDR3 is CASSQASGRAGGTGELFF. The DNA for the CDR3 is TGTGCCAGCAGCCAAGCTAGCGGGAGGGCCGGGGGCACCGGGGAGCTGTTTTTT. The chain uses TRBV14 and TRBJ2-2, with TRBD2 matching over 12 bases. V was pared by 1 base and J by 4 bases, with 7 bases of the junction left unmatched. Germline V CDR1 and CDR2: SGHDN, FVKESK. The CDR3 extends over 18 amino acids.

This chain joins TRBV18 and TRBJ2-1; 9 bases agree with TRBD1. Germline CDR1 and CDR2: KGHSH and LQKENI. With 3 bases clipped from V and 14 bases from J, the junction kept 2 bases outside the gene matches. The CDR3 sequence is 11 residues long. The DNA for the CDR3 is TGTGCCAGCTCACCGAGGGACAGGGAGTTCTTC. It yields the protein CASSPRDREFF.

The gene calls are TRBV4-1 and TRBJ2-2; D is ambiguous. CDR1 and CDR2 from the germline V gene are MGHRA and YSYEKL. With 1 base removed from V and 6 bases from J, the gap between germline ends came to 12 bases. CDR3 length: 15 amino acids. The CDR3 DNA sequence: TGCGCCAGCAGCCAAGGGTTCGGAGTCCCCGGGGAGCTGTTTTTT. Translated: CASSQGFGVPGELFF.

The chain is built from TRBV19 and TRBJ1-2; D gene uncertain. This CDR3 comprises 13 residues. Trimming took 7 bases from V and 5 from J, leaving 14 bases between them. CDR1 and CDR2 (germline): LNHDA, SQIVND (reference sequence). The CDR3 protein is CASNAGGLYGYTF. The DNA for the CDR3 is TGTGCCAGTAACGCGGGTGGGTTATATGGCTACACCTTC.

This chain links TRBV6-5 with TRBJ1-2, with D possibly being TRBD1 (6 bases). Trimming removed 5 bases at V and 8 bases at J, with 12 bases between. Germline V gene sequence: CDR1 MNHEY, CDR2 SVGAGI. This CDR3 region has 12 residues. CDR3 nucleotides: TGTGCCAGCAGTCCCCAGGGGTTAGGCTACACCTTC. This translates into CASSPQGLGYTF.

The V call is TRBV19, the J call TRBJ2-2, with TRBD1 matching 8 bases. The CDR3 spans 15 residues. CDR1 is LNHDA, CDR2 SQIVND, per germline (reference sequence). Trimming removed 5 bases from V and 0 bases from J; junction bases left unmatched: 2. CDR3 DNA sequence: TGTGCCAGTAGTGTGACAGGGGCGAACACCGGGGAGCTGTTTTTT. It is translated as CASSVTGANTGELFF.

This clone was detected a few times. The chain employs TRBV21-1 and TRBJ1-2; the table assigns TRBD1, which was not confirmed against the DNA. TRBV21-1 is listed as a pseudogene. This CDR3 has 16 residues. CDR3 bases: TGTGCCAGCAGCAAAGCGCTAAAGGGGCCCACCTATGGCTACACCTTC. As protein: CASSKALKGPTYGYTF.

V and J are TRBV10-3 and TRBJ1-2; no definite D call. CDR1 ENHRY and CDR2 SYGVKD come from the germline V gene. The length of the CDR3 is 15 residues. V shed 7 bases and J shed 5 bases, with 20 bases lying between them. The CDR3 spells CAITSGSLGRYGYTF. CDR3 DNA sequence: TGTGCCATCACGTCAGGTTCACTGGGGAGATATGGCTACACCTTC.

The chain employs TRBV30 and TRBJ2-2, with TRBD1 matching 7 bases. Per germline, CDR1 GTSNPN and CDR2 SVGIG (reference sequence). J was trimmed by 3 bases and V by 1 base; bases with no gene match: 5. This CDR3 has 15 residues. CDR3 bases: TGTGCCTGGAGTGCCCGGGACAGTCACACCGGGGAGCTGTTTTTT. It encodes CAWSARDSHTGELFF.

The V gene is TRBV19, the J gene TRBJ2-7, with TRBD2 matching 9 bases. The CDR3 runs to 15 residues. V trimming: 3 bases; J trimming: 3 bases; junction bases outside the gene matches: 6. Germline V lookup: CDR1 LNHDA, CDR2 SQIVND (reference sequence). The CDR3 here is CASSIGLAGNYEQYF. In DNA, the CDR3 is TGTGCCAGTAGTATTGGTCTAGCGGGAAACTACGAGCAGTACTTC.

CDR3 sequence: CASSAQSRTGNTEAFF. CDR3 sequence (DNA): TGTGCCAGTAGTGCTCAATCGAGGACAGGGAACACTGAAGCTTTCTTT. The gene calls are TRBV19 and TRBJ1-1; 7 nucleotides line up with TRBD1. CDR1 and CDR2 from the germline V gene are LNHDA and SQIVND (reference sequence). The CDR3 runs 16 residues. V was pared by 5 bases and J by 1 base, with 10 bases of the junction left unmatched.

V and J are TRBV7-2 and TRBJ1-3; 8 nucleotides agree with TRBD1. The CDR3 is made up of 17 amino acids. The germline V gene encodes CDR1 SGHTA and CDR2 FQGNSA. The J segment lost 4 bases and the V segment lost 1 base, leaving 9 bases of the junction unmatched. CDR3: CASSLVMDRVVGNTIYF. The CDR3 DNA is TGTGCCAGCAGCTTAGTCATGGACAGGGTGGTGGGAAACACCATATATTTT. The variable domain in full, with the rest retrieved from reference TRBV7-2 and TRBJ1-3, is GAGVSQSPSNKVTEKGKDVELRCDPISGHTALYWYRQSLGQGLEFLIYFQGNSAPDKSGLPSDRFSAERTGGSVSTLTIQRTQQEDSAVYLCASSLVMDRVVGNTIYFGEGSWLTVV.

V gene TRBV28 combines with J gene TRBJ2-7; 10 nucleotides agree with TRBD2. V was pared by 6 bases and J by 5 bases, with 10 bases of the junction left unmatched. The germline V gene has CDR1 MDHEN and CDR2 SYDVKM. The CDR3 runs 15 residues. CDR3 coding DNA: TGTGCCAGCAGCCCAGCGGGAGGGCCCGGCCACGAGCAGTACTTC. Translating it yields CASSPAGGPGHEQYF.

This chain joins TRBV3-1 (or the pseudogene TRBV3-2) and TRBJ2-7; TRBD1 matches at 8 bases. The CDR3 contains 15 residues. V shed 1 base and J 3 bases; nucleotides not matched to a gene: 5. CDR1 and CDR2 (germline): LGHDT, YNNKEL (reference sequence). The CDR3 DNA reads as TGTGCCAGCAGCCAAGGAAGGGGACAGGTCTACGAGCAGTACTTC. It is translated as CASSQGRGQVYEQYF.